This entry describes one T cell receptor beta chain. The antigen is not known. J was trimmed by 1 base and V by 3 bases; bases with no gene match: 7. The germline V gene encodes CDR1 DFQATT and CDR2 SNEGSKA (reference sequence). The CDR3 spans 15 residues. These data are taken from a study of T cells in Graves' hyperthyroidism and ophthalmopathy. Amplification targeted TCR beta CDR3 regions from RNA transcripts. TCR CDR3 underwent first-round RT-PCR with the HTBI primer set. TCRdb fed the multiplex PCR reads into MiXCR, producing one record per CDR3 protein. Altogether nearly 600,000 distinct CDR3 sequences are present, approximately 15% being singletons, with the ten largest covering 5.8%. General study results and limits: Blood samples included most of the expanded thyroid clonotypes exceeding 0.001. From stable hyperthyroidism, ophthalmopathy was separated by a 13 V-J model.

It was at first hyperthyroidism diagnosis, before any ophthalmopathy symptoms, that the blood sample was taken. The material sequenced was blood. This sequence joins TRBV20-1 and TRBJ1-2, with 8 bases that match TRBD1. This sequence was found in a woman between 25 and 40 years old with Graves' hyperthyroidism that later progressed to Graves' ophthalmopathy. CDR3 DNA: TGCAGTGCTAGGCCCCTAGGACAGGGTAACTATGGCTACACCTTC. Amino acids: CSARPLGQGNYGYTF.